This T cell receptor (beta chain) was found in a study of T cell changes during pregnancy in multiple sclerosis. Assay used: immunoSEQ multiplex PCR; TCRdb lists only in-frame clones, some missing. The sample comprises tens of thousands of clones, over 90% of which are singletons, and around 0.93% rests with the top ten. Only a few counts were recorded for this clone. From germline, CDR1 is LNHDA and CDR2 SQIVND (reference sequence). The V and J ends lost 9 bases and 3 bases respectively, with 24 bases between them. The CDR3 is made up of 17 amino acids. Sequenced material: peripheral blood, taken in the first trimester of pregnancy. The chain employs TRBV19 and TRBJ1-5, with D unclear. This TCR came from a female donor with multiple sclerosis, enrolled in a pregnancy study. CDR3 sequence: CARTPRTGDVNNQPQHF. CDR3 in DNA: TGTGCCAGGACCCCTAGGACGGGAGATGTTAACAATCAGCCCCAGCATTTT.